This T cell receptor beta chain was sequenced for a study of cytomegalovirus exposure and HLA in healthy donors. Study-wide background: As an earlier analysis found, about 179 million T cells yielded about 120 million unique TCR beta sequences.

60 Vbeta and 13 Jbeta primers were used in PCR. Data came from immunoSEQ multiplex PCR; TCRdb stores just in-frame clones and leaves some out. The sample shows about 140,000 clones, roughly 80% of them seen only once. Germline V CDR1 and CDR2: MNHEY, SVGAGI. This CDR3 has 14 residues. With 8 bases removed from V and 0 bases from J, the gap between germline ends came to 13 bases. Study-level findings and limits: TCR beta sequences reportedly predicted most subjects' HLA-A and HLA-B alleles accurately.

It was healthy bone marrow donors who served as donors. On this clone itself: Its antigen remains unidentified.

The chain carries TRBV6-5 and TRBJ1-2, with a possible D match to TRBD1 (5 bases). This receptor was obtained from a female donor in good health and CMV-seronegative. Sample: PBMCs. DNA for the CDR3: TGTGCCAGCTCCAGGGCAGGGACTAACTATGGCTACACCTTC. It codes for CASSRAGTNYGYTF.